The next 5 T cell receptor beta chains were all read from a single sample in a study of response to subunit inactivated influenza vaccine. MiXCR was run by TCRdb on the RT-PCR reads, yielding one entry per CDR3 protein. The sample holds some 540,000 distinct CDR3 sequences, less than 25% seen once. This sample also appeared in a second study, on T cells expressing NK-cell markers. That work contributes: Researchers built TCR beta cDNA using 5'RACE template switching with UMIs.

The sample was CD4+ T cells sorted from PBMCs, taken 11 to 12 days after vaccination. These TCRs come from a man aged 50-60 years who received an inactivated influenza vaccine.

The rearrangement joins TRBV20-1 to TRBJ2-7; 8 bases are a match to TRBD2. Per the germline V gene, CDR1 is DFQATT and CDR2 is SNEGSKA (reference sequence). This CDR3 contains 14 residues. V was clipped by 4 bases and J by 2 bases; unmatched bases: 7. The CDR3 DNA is TGCAGTGCTACCGGGACTAGTAGAACCTACGAGCAGTACTTC. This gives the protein CSATGTSRTYEQYF.

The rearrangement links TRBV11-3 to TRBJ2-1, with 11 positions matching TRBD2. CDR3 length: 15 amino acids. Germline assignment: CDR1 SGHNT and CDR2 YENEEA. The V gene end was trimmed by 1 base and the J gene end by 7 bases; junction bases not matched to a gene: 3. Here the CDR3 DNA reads TGTGCCAGCAGCTTAGGCATAGCGGGGGGGAATGAGCAGTTCTTC. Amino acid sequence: CASSLGIAGGNEQFF.

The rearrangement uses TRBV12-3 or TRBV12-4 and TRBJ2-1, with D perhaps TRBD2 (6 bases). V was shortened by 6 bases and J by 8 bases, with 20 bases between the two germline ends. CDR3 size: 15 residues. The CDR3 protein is CASRELALTSDEQFF. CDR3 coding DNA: TGTGCCAGCAGGGAACTAGCTCTGACTTCCGATGAGCAGTTCTTC.

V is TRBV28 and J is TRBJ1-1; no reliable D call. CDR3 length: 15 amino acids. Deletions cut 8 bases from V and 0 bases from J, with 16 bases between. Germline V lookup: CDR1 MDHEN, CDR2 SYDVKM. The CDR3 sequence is CASASSGQMNTEAFF. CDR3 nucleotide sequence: TGTGCCAGCGCCTCGTCCGGGCAGATGAACACTGAAGCTTTCTTT.

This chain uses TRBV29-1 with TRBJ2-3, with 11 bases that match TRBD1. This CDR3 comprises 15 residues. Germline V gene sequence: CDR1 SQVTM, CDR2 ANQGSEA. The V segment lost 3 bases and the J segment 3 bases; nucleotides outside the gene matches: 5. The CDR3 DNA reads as TGCAGCGTTGATCGGGACAGGGGGAAGACAGATACGCAGTATTTT. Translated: CSVDRDRGKTDTQYF.